The 27 T cell receptor beta chains presented below share a single source sample, sequenced in a study of vaccination and CD4 T cells after COVID-19. The Oncomine TCR Beta short-read assay generated sequence data from the DNA of cultured CD4+ T cells. TCRdb passed the PCR reads through MiXCR, listing each CDR3 protein once. Of around 15,000 distinct CDR3 sequences listed, approximately 54% are singletons. Treatment denoted: approximately 10-day PBMC culture with coronavirus spike peptide pools or control peptides (ViraFEST assay). No antigen has been identified for these receptors. The sequencing sample was made of CD4+ T cells from blood, cultured in vitro. The source is a human donor who had recovered from COVID-19.

J is TRBJ1-2 and V is TRBV6-1, with 10 bases fitting TRBD1. The V gene end was trimmed by 7 bases and the J gene end by 4 bases; junction bases not matched to a gene: 6. Germline-derived CDR1 and CDR2 are MNHNS and SASEGT. The CDR3 runs 14 residues. CDR3 sequence (DNA): TGTGCCAGCACCGCGACAGGGGGCCCCTATGGCTACACCTTC. Protein sequence: CASTATGGPYGYTF.

V is TRBV6-1 and J is TRBJ1-2, with 12 nucleotides matching TRBD1. The junction had 14 bases not matched to a gene; V was cut back by 6 bases and J by 3 bases. The CDR3 extends over 18 amino acids. From germline, CDR1 is MNHNS and CDR2 SASEGT. The CDR3 region is CASRGVEGQGAADYGYTF. For the CDR3, the DNA is TGTGCCAGCAGGGGGGTCGAGGGACAGGGGGCTGCGGACTATGGCTACACCTTC.

The V call is TRBV12-3 or TRBV12-4, the J call TRBJ1-2, with a tentative D call TRBD1 (6 bases). The CDR3 is 14 amino acids. With 2 bases removed from V and 7 bases from J, the gap between germline ends came to 14 bases. CDR3 bases: TGTGCCAGCAGTTTATGGGGCGGGGGCCGTGGCTACACCTTC. This encodes CASSLWGGGRGYTF.

This rearrangement joins TRBV12-3 or TRBV12-4 to TRBJ1-1; tentatively, D is TRBD1 (6 bases). The CDR3 runs to 13 residues. V lost 6 bases and J lost 7, with 15 bases in between. CDR3 DNA: TGTGCCAGCAGAAGGGGACATCCACTTGAAGCTTTCTTT. Protein sequence: CASRRGHPLEAFF.

The chain recombines TRBV6-2 or TRBV6-3 with TRBJ2-1, with D perhaps assigned TRBD1 or TRBD2 (6 bases each). V lost 0 bases and J lost 0, with 15 bases in between. The CDR3 contains 18 residues. Germline V CDR1 and CDR2: MNHEY, SVGEGT. CDR3 sequence (DNA): TGTGCCAGCAGTTACTCGGCGTTAAGGGGGGTCTCCTACAATGAGCAGTTCTTC. This codes for CASSYSALRGVSYNEQFF.

This sequence joins TRBV20-1 and TRBJ2-7, with TRBD2 matching over 9 bases. Germline CDR1 and CDR2: DFQATT and SNEGSKA (reference sequence). This CDR3 is 14 amino acids long. V lost 1 base to trimming and J lost 2 bases; unmatched junction nucleotides: 3. Here the CDR3 DNA reads TGCAGTGCTAGAGTAAGCGGGAGGCCCTACGAGCAGTACTTC. As protein: CSARVSGRPYEQYF.

The gene calls are TRBV20-1 and TRBJ1-6; 7 bases are a match to TRBD1. The J segment lost 7 bases and the V segment lost 0 bases, leaving 12 bases of the junction unmatched. The CDR3 sequence is 17 residues long. The germline V gene encodes CDR1 DFQATT and CDR2 SNEGSKA (reference sequence). The CDR3: CSARDLRGYYGNSPLHF. As DNA, the CDR3 is TGCAGTGCTAGAGATCTCAGGGGGTACTATGGGAATTCACCCCTCCACTTT.

The V call is TRBV5-1, the J call TRBJ2-3, with 10 positions matching TRBD1. The CDR3 is 14 amino acids. Trimming took 0 bases from V and 6 from J; bases not matched to a gene: 1. Germline V gene sequence: CDR1 SGHRS, CDR2 YFSETQ. The CDR3 region is CASSLAGQGDTQYF. Written as DNA, the CDR3 is TGCGCCAGCAGCTTGGCGGGACAGGGGGATACGCAGTATTTT.

The chain uses TRBV20-1 and TRBJ2-7; no clear D gene. Germline V gives CDR1 DFQATT, CDR2 SNEGSKA (reference sequence). Deletions cut 8 bases from V and 5 bases from J, with 10 bases between. The CDR3 is 10 amino acids. The CDR3 DNA follows: TGCAGTCCCTTCCCCCACGAGCAGTACTTC. It translates to CSPFPHEQYF.

The chain uses TRBV6-1 and TRBJ2-7; 8 nucleotides match TRBD1. CDR1 is MNHNS, CDR2 SASEGT, per germline. The CDR3 contains 14 residues. V lost 11 bases to trimming and J lost 2 bases; unmatched junction nucleotides: 11. The CDR3 region is CAVRWGQVPYEQYF. DNA for the CDR3: TGTGCCGTGCGGTGGGGACAGGTGCCCTACGAGCAGTACTTC.

The J gene is TRBJ1-5, the V gene TRBV4-2; a possible D gene is TRBD1 (6 bases). From germline, CDR1 is LGHNA and CDR2 YNFKEQ. Between the trimmed V and J ends, which lost 0 bases and 7 bases, there was a span of 16 bases. The CDR3 runs to 16 residues. This CDR3 reads CASSQDAWQGNQPQHF. CDR3 coding DNA: TGTGCCAGCAGCCAAGATGCGTGGCAGGGGAACCAGCCCCAGCATTTT.

This clonotype was picked up a small number of times. J is TRBJ2-7 and V is TRBV20-1; TRBD2 might be the D (6 bases). The V gene's germline CDR1 is DFQATT and CDR2 SNEGSKA (reference sequence). The CDR3 contains 14 residues. Deletions cut 1 base from V and 0 bases from J, with 10 bases between. CDR3 protein: CSARVGGTSYEQYF. The CDR3 DNA reads as TGCAGTGCTAGAGTCGGCGGGACCTCCTACGAGCAGTACTTC.

V and J are TRBV6-1 and TRBJ1-2, with a possible D match to TRBD1 (6 bases). The germline V gene has CDR1 MNHNS and CDR2 SASEGT. The CDR3 loop spans 12 amino acids. Trimming took 8 bases from V and 8 from J, leaving 15 bases between them. This CDR3 is CASFTGILGYTF. DNA for the CDR3: TGTGCCAGCTTTACAGGGATCTTGGGCTACACCTTC.

J is TRBJ2-3 and V is TRBV6-1; a weak D match, TRBD2 (5 bases). Germline lookup yields CDR1 MNHNS and CDR2 SASEGT. There are 15 residues in the CDR3. V was trimmed by 4 bases and J by 3 bases, leaving 14 bases between them. CDR3 sequence: CASSAQSGWTDTQYF. For the CDR3, the DNA is TGTGCCAGCAGTGCCCAGTCGGGGTGGACAGATACGCAGTATTTT.

Here the CDR3 reads CASRKLAGGTYEQYF. CDR3 bases: TGTGCCAGCAGGAAACTAGCGGGAGGAACCTACGAGCAGTACTTC. The chain carries TRBV2 and TRBJ2-7; 12 nucleotides line up with TRBD2. After removal of 6 bases from V and 2 bases from J, the junction contained 5 bases not matched to a gene. Germline V lookup: CDR1 SNHLY, CDR2 FYNNEI. The CDR3 covers 15 residues.

Concerning this clonotype: One end of the junction is discordant with germline, which a read error may explain. This chain connects TRBV15 to TRBJ2-6; D possibly corresponds to TRBD1 (5 bases). The CDR3 loop spans 14 amino acids. Germline CDR1 and CDR2: LNHNV and YYDKDF (reference sequence). CDR3 coding DNA: TGTGCCACCAGCCGACCTCTTGGGGCCAACGTCCTCACTTTC. This codes for CATSRPLGANVLTF.

This rearrangement joins TRBV20-1 to TRBJ2-3; the match to TRBD1 covers 8 bases. Looked up from germline, CDR1 is DFQATT and CDR2 is SNEGSKA (reference sequence). This CDR3 is built from 13 residues. The J segment lost 7 bases and the V segment lost 8 bases, leaving 11 bases of the junction unmatched. The CDR3 DNA reads TGCAGTACCGACAGGGGACGTCAAAATACGCAGTATTTT. Translating gives CSTDRGRQNTQYF.

This clonotype has just a few counts. The chain has TRBV20-1 and TRBJ2-1; TRBD2 matches 16 bases. J gave up 4 bases and V 6 bases, and 9 bases lay outside the gene matches. Per the germline V gene, CDR1 is DFQATT and CDR2 is SNEGSKA (reference sequence). The length of the CDR3 is 17 residues. CDR3 protein: CSAEGTGLAGGYNEQFF. In DNA form, the CDR3 reads TGCAGTGCCGAGGGGACGGGACTAGCGGGGGGGTACAATGAGCAGTTCTTC.

J is TRBJ1-3 and V is TRBV20-1; no definite D call. Per germline, CDR1 DFQATT and CDR2 SNEGSKA (reference sequence). The CDR3 loop spans 14 amino acids. Trimming removed 1 base from V and 0 bases from J, with 7 bases in between. The CDR3 is CSARAAVSGNTIYF. CDR3 bases: TGCAGTGCTAGAGCGGCGGTCTCTGGAAACACCATATATTTT.

This clonotype was detected only once. The CDR3 loop is CASNPRTSSTGELFF. For the CDR3, the DNA is TGTGCCAGCAATCCCCGGACTAGCTCTACCGGGGAGCTGTTTTTT. The chain has TRBV2 and TRBJ2-2, with 8 nucleotides matching TRBD2. CDR3 length: 15 amino acids. With V trimmed by 7 bases and J by 5 bases, 9 bases remained unmatched. CDR1 SNHLY and CDR2 FYNNEI come from the germline V gene.

J is TRBJ1-6 and V is TRBV27, with 7 nucleotides matching TRBD1. The CDR3 extends over 16 amino acids. Trimming removed 5 bases from V and 7 bases from J; junction bases left unmatched: 11. Germline lookup yields CDR1 MNHEY and CDR2 SMNVEV (reference sequence). The CDR3 sequence is CASSQSGTVGNSPLHF. In DNA form, the CDR3 reads TGTGCCAGCAGTCAATCCGGGACAGTAGGCAATTCACCCCTCCACTTT.

The chain uses TRBV20-1 and TRBJ2-5, with D hard to call. V shed 0 bases and J shed 1 base, with 9 bases lying between them. The CDR3 is made up of 14 amino acids. CDR1 and CDR2 from the germline V gene are DFQATT and SNEGSKA (reference sequence). CDR3 nucleotide sequence: TGCAGTGCTAGAGATCGGCAGTTCCAAGAGACCCAGTACTTC. Translation gives CSARDRQFQETQYF.

The V and J genes are TRBV5-1 and TRBJ1-2, with a weak D call TRBD1 (5 bases). Germline CDR1 reads SGHRS; CDR2 reads YFSETQ. The CDR3 spans 14 residues. V was shortened by 5 bases and J by 0 bases, with 11 bases between the two germline ends. Written as DNA, the CDR3 is TGCGCCAGCAGTCGGGACGATCCTAACTATGGCTACACCTTC. It specifies CASSRDDPNYGYTF. The full variable domain, with the rest looked up from reference TRBV5-1 and TRBJ1-2, is KAGVTQTPRYLIKTRGQQVTLSCSPISGHRSVSWYQQTPGQGLQFLFEYFSETQRNKGNFPGRFSGRQFSNSRSEMNVSTLELGDSALYLCASSRDDPNYGYTFGSGTRLTVV.

The J gene is TRBJ1-1, the V gene TRBV2, with TRBD1 matching 7 bases. V lost 5 bases and J lost 1; bases outside the gene matches: 4. In germline, CDR1 is SNHLY, CDR2 FYNNEI. The CDR3 is 14 amino acids. Here the CDR3 reads CASSRQGGNTEAFF. The CDR3 DNA reads TGTGCCAGCAGTCGACAGGGAGGGAACACTGAAGCTTTCTTT.

The V gene is TRBV4-2, the J gene TRBJ1-3; D is uncertain. The V gene lost 0 bases and the J gene lost 1 base, with 10 bases spanning the gap. This CDR3 has 16 amino acids. Per germline, CDR1 LGHNA and CDR2 YNFKEQ. The CDR3, as DNA: TGTGCCAGCAGCCAAGAGGGTGTCGAGTCTGGAAACACCATATATTTT. Its translation is CASSQEGVESGNTIYF.

CDR3 coding DNA: TGTGCCAGCAGTATCCCCACTGAAGCTTTCTTT. Its translation is CASSIPTEAFF. The chain links TRBV28 to TRBJ1-1; D unresolved. This CDR3 is 11 amino acids long. V lost 5 bases and J 4 bases, leaving 5 bases between the germline ends. The V gene's germline CDR1 is MDHEN and CDR2 SYDVKM.

The chain couples TRBV7-9 to TRBJ2-3; 11 positions match TRBD2. The CDR3 extends over 16 amino acids. Losses at the gene ends were 1 base for V and 4 bases for J; bases not matched to a gene: 4. Germline-derived CDR1 and CDR2 are SEHNR and FQNEAQ (reference sequence). The CDR3 bases are TGTGCCAGCAGCTTAGTACTAGCGGGGGCGGCAGATACGCAGTATTTT. Translating it yields CASSLVLAGAADTQYF.